The T cell receptor (beta chain) under discussion was sequenced for a study of T cell repertoires in cytomegalovirus infection (dated by TCRdb to about 2019). Some background on the complete study: Alongside well-studied HLA-B-restricted epitopes, the peptide stimulations were aimed at recently identified HLA-C-restricted CMV epitopes, whose presentation resists viral immunomodulation. Donor HLA type was relevant to the analysis, because carriage of CMV infection together with the matching HLA type was indicated by public TCR beta signatures.

Sequencing took place on an Illumina HiSeq 1500. Using fastp at Q25 and MiXCR, TCRdb reprocessed the public reads and kept productive beta chains. Rows merge per CDR3 protein into single entries with the most common DNA and genes. This sample gives some 500,000 distinct CDR3 sequences in total; almost 40% of them show up just once. Clones ranked in the top ten supply roughly 50% of the sample. What the work shows at the level of the full study, not this receptor alone: The ex vivo response was dominated by HLA-C-restricted CMV-specific TCR beta clonotypes, which also provided the single most frequent clonotype in two of eight donors. In both this cohort and an independent roughly 350-donor cohort, the cumulative frequency of public TCR beta family members distinguished carriers of CMV infection plus the relevant HLA type.

As concerns this clonotype: What this receptor recognizes is not known. Base quality data are lacking; no much larger clone is found one base away.

The CDR3 spans 14 residues, from the cysteine through the phenylalanine. Only CDR3 DNA is held: 42 bases, read in frame from base 1. V is pruned by 1 base and J by 10 bases, leaving 6 bases of the junction without a gene match. Looking up the germline V gene yields CDR1 SGHVS and CDR2 FNYEAQ. The label giving this sample's treatment or condition can be read as: in vitro stimulation with specific CMV peptide epitopes to enrich CMV-specific T cells. Recombination linked TRBV7-6 to TRBJ2-1; a stretch of 8 junction bases matches TRBD1. Material: cultured PBMCs, obtained from culture after CMV antigen stimulation. The clonotype was recovered from a human donor in good health (CMV status not recorded). Some clones in this sample may be carry-over from other donors' samples. The CDR3 loop reads CASSLGTGRREQFF. The nucleotide sequence reads as follows: TGTGCCAGCAGCTTAGGGACAGGGAGGCGGGAGCAGTTCTTC.